Described below is a single TCR beta chain sequence and its context. The antigen remains undetermined. Then a second PCR, running roughly 7 to 11 cycles, was carried out with a sample-barcoded 5' primer and a J-beta primer mix. Every cDNA molecule carried a tag from a template-switch adaptor bearing 12 random nucleotides. MiXCR, applied by TCRdb to the 5' RACE reads, yields one record per CDR3 protein. The sample includes 1,500,000 or so distinct CDR3 sequences, about 45% of them seen just once. Every sample yielded at least 6.5 million isolated PBMCs. A minimum of 5.5 micrograms of total RNA was extracted per sample. This specimen belongs to a study of blood T cells in healthy people across ages. The study's findings and limits: The study could not conclusively compare naive and antigen-experienced cells, given its unsorted PBMCs.

V lost 3 bases to trimming and J lost 6 bases; unmatched junction nucleotides: 11. Germline CDR1 is LGHDT and CDR2 is YNNKEL (reference sequence). The CDR3 runs to 16 residues. This clonotype was obtained from a woman aged 18 to 35 in good health. V gene TRBV3-1 combines with J gene TRBJ1-5, with 7 bases that match TRBD1. The sample was blood. The CDR3 reads CASSHKTGNSTQPQHF. CDR3 coding DNA: TGTGCCAGCAGCCATAAGACAGGGAATTCCACTCAGCCCCAGCATTTT.